Below, 19 T cell receptor beta chains from the same sample are listed, as sequenced in a study of OX40 agonist ivuxolimab in advanced cancers. Repertoires were generated with immunoSEQ multiplex PCR, while TCRdb's copy carries only in-frame clones and drops some. This table has approximately 6,500 clones, roughly three quarters appearing once. Source: CD4+ or CD8+ T cells sorted from blood, taken in a trial of the OX40 agonist ivuxolimab. These receptors all come from an adult with an advanced solid tumor such as melanoma, head and neck, liver or kidney cancer.

This clone was counted only a few times. The chain carries TRBV10-2 and TRBJ2-7, with D tentatively TRBD1 (6 bases). Germline lookup yields CDR1 WSHSY and CDR2 SAAADI. The germline V and J ends were trimmed by 3 bases and 3 bases, with 9 bases remaining between them. This CDR3 is built from 13 residues. The CDR3 region has the DNA TGCGCCAGCAGTGATGAAGGGGGCTACGAGCAGTACTTC. It translates to CASSDEGGYEQYF.

The chain combines TRBV21-1 with TRBJ2-5; the table's D gene call, TRBD2, was not cross checked with the DNA. TRBV21-1 has pseudogene status. This CDR3 has 17 amino acids. The DNA of the CDR3 is TGTGCCAGCAGGAAATCTCTAGCGGGAGCTCCTCTAGAGACCCAGTACTTC. Its translation is CASRKSLAGAPLETQYF.

The table lists this clone with a few counts. The chain employs TRBV4-3 and TRBJ1-2; D not resolved. From germline, CDR1 is LGHNA and CDR2 YSLEER. The length of the CDR3 is 13 residues. V was trimmed by 4 bases and J by 5 bases, leaving 11 bases between them. As DNA, the CDR3 is TGCGCCAGCAGCCCCGGGATGCAGTATGGCTACACCTTC. Encoded protein: CASSPGMQYGYTF.

This clone showed up just once. The chain carries TRBV2 and TRBJ2-6; either TRBD1 or TRBD2 may fit D (5 bases each). The CDR3 has 18 residues. V shed 8 bases and J shed 0 bases, with 20 bases lying between them. Per the germline V gene, CDR1 is SNHLY and CDR2 is FYNNEI. The CDR3 loop is CASANPSGPSSGANVLTF. As DNA, the CDR3 is TGTGCCAGCGCCAACCCCTCGGGGCCCAGCTCTGGGGCCAACGTCCTGACTTTC.

The V and J genes are TRBV28 and TRBJ1-4; D ambiguous. The germline V gene encodes CDR1 MDHEN and CDR2 SYDVKM. This CDR3 has 13 residues. V was trimmed by 6 bases and J by 4 bases, leaving 9 bases between them. CDR3 coding DNA: TGTGCCAGCAGGGAACCGATTAATGAAAAACTGTTTTTT. Translation gives CASREPINEKLFF.

Here the CDR3 DNA reads TGTGCCAGCAGCCAACTGGACGCTTCCTACGAGCAGTACTTC. The encoded protein is CASSQLDASYEQYF. The chain uses TRBV7-2 and TRBJ2-7; no clear D gene. The length of the CDR3 is 14 residues. V shed 5 bases and J shed 1 base, with 12 bases lying between them. CDR1 is SGHTA and CDR2 is FQGNSA in the germline V gene. Supplemented by reference TRBV7-2 and TRBJ2-7, the full variable domain reads GAGVSQSPSNKVTEKGKDVELRCDPISGHTALYWYRQSLGQGLEFLIYFQGNSAPDKSGLPSDRFSAERTGGSVSTLTIQRTQQEDSAVYLCASSQLDASYEQYFGPGTRLTVT.

V gene TRBV28 combines with J gene TRBJ2-4, with D hard to call. The CDR3 covers 17 residues. Germline values: CDR1 MDHEN, CDR2 SYDVKM. Trimming took 3 bases from V and 5 from J, leaving 20 bases between them. The CDR3 is CASSFTPVDPTQNIQYF. CDR3 coding DNA: TGTGCCAGCAGTTTTACCCCAGTTGACCCGACCCAAAACATTCAGTACTTC.

The gene calls are TRBV9 and TRBJ1-4, with a possible D match to TRBD1 (5 bases). Trimming pared 3 bases from V and 8 bases from J, leaving 14 bases between. The V gene's germline CDR1 is SGDLS and CDR2 YYNGEE. The CDR3 extends over 14 amino acids. The CDR3 region has the DNA TGTGCCAGCAGCGCGGGGGTGCGAGAGGAAAAACTGTTTTTT. This sequence encodes CASSAGVREEKLFF.

The chain uses TRBV29-1 and TRBJ1-4; 9 bases align to TRBD1. The J segment lost 6 bases and the V segment lost 7 bases, leaving 9 bases of the junction unmatched. The V gene's germline CDR1 is SQVTM and CDR2 ANQGSEA. CDR3 size: 14 residues. CDR3 bases: TGCAGCGCCGGGAGGACAGGGGCGGATGAAAAACTGTTTTTT. Translating it yields CSAGRTGADEKLFF.

The chain links TRBV4-3 to TRBJ1-1; no reliable D call. Germline values: CDR1 LGHNA, CDR2 YSLEER. This CDR3 contains 13 residues. V lost 1 base and J 0 bases, leaving 3 bases between the germline ends. The CDR3 loop reads CASSQGMNTEAFF. Written as DNA, the CDR3 is TGCGCCAGCAGCCAAGGCATGAACACTGAAGCTTTCTTT.

The chain carries TRBV28 and TRBJ1-5; D not certain. V was pared by 0 bases and J by 2 bases, with 8 bases between. The V gene's germline CDR1 is MDHEN and CDR2 SYDVKM. The CDR3 is made up of 15 amino acids. The CDR3 loop is CASSLWGSRNQPQHF. The CDR3, as DNA: TGTGCCAGCAGTTTATGGGGTTCTCGCAATCAGCCCCAGCATTTT.

This chain uses TRBV7-3 with TRBJ2-2; D not certain. The CDR3 covers 13 residues. Germline CDR1 is SGHTA and CDR2 is FQGTGA. The V and J ends lost 2 bases and 3 bases respectively, with 4 bases between them. The CDR3 reads CASSLVDTGELFF. In DNA, the CDR3 is TGTGCCAGCAGCTTAGTCGACACCGGGGAGCTGTTTTTT.

The chain carries TRBV19 and TRBJ2-1; no definite D call. Between the trimmed V and J ends, which lost 3 bases and 0 bases, there was a span of 12 bases. Germline loops: CDR1 LNHDA, CDR2 SQIVND (reference sequence). The CDR3 contains 16 residues. The CDR3 DNA reads as TGTGCCAGTAGTATTTCCGGCAGCCGCTCCTACAATGAGCAGTTCTTC. This codes for CASSISGSRSYNEQFF.

This chain links TRBV2 with TRBJ2-1; the D gene is possibly TRBD2 (6 bases). Germline V gene sequence: CDR1 SNHLY, CDR2 FYNNEI. The CDR3 has 15 residues. Trimming removed 4 bases from V and 6 bases from J, with 16 bases in between. The DNA for the CDR3 is TGTGCCAGCAGTGGACTCCATGGGGGAGGCAATGAGCAGTTCTTC. It translates to CASSGLHGGGNEQFF.

A note on this clone: The same CDR3 is also encoded by other DNA sequences in this sample. The V call is TRBV27, the J call TRBJ1-5; no reliable D call. The germline gives CDR1 MNHEY, CDR2 SMNVEV (reference sequence). V was clipped by 6 bases and J by 4 bases, with 10 bases between them. This CDR3 spans 13 amino acids. Here the CDR3 DNA reads TGTGCCAGCAGCTTGGGCCGTAATCAGCCCCAGCATTTT. It is translated as CASSLGRNQPQHF.

The rearrangement joins TRBV2 to TRBJ1-1, with D unresolved. The CDR3 has 13 amino acids. Germline CDR1 and CDR2: SNHLY and FYNNEI. Deletions cut 0 bases from V and 6 bases from J, with 8 bases between. CDR3 loop: CASSEARGSEAFF. CDR3 nucleotide sequence: TGTGCCAGCAGTGAAGCGCGTGGCTCTGAAGCTTTCTTT.

With regard to this clone: This likely comes from a read error, as the CDR3 has no conserved phenylalanine or tryptophan at its end. The CDR3 region has the DNA TGTGCCAGCAGTTTTAGGACCCACACTGAAGCTTTCTCT. Protein product: CASSFRTHTEAFS. The gene calls are TRBV6-5 and TRBJ1-1; D ambiguous. CDR3 length: 13 amino acids. The germline gives CDR1 MNHEY, CDR2 SVGAGI. Trimming pared 4 bases from V and 3 bases from J, leaving 9 bases between.

The chain couples TRBV9 to TRBJ1-6; TRBD1 might be the D (6 bases). Germline values: CDR1 SGDLS, CDR2 YYNGEE. The CDR3 runs 14 residues. With 5 bases removed from V and 10 bases from J, the gap between germline ends came to 16 bases. CDR3 DNA: TGTGCCAGCAGTAAAGAGGGGGGGCGGTCACCCCTCCACTTT. This gives the protein CASSKEGGRSPLHF.

The chain employs TRBV9 and TRBJ2-1, with 8 bases lining up with TRBD2. This CDR3 comprises 15 residues. V dropped 3 bases and J dropped 1; count of bases not matched to a gene: 3. Looked up from germline, CDR1 is SGDLS and CDR2 is YYNGEE. The CDR3 nucleotides are TGTGCCAGCAGCGAAGTAGCGGGGTCCTACAATGAGCAGTTCTTC. This encodes CASSEVAGSYNEQFF.